These 23 T cell receptor beta chains were sequenced from one sample in a study of blood T cell repertoires in COVID-19. Method: immunoSEQ multiplex PCR; TCRdb's copy keeps in-frame clones and lacks some. The sample has around 300,000 clones, around 90% seen once; the top ten hold 1.7%. What was sequenced was PBMCs or T cells enriched from blood (not recorded which). The receptors stem from a woman aged 40 to 50 who had recovered from COVID-19.

This clone was found once. This sequence joins TRBV3-1 (or the pseudogene TRBV3-2) and TRBJ2-3; D possibly corresponds to TRBD2 (6 bases). Germline assignment: CDR1 LGHDT and CDR2 YNNKEL (reference sequence). V was clipped by 0 bases and J by 7 bases, with 17 bases between them. The CDR3 spans 16 residues. The CDR3 DNA reads as TGTGCCAGCAGCCAAGATAAAGGCGGGGCATTACATACGCAGTATTTT. This sequence encodes CASSQDKGGALHTQYF.

The chain uses TRBV7-9 and TRBJ2-1, with 9 bases fitting TRBD2. Germline CDR1 SEHNR, CDR2 FQNEAQ (reference sequence). Trimming cost V 5 bases and J 2 bases; bases outside gene matches: 10. The length of the CDR3 is 17 residues. The CDR3 here is CASSLQYGLATYNEQFF. In DNA form, the CDR3 reads TGTGCCAGCAGCCTCCAATACGGACTAGCGACCTACAATGAGCAGTTCTTC.

The chain is built from TRBV5-1 and TRBJ2-7; TRBD2 might be the D (6 bases). Germline V gives CDR1 SGHRS, CDR2 YFSETQ. The CDR3 loop spans 15 amino acids. Trimming cost V 0 bases and J 3 bases, with 13 bases left between them. The CDR3 loop is CASSLVSRENYEQYF. The DNA for the CDR3 is TGCGCCAGCAGCTTGGTCTCACGGGAGAACTACGAGCAGTACTTC. Based on the CDR3 plus reference TRBV5-1 and TRBJ2-7, the full variable domain is KAGVTQTPRYLIKTRGQQVTLSCSPISGHRSVSWYQQTPGQGLQFLFEYFSETQRNKGNFPGRFSGRQFSNSRSEMNVSTLELGDSALYLCASSLVSRENYEQYFGPGTRLTVT.

The chain has TRBV19 and TRBJ1-5; possible D gene TRBD1, 5 bases. The CDR3 is 15 amino acids. Germline CDR1 is LNHDA and CDR2 is SQIVND (reference sequence). The ends were cut back, 5 bases at V and 5 bases at J, with 16 bases in the middle. The CDR3 DNA reads as TGTGCCAGTAGTCCCCAGGGAGGGTTGGATCAGCCCCAGCATTTT. This gives the protein CASSPQGGLDQPQHF.

The V and J genes are TRBV30 and TRBJ2-5; tentatively, D is TRBD1 (5 bases). The CDR3 length is 12 residues. Between the trimmed V and J ends, which lost 5 bases and 3 bases, there was a span of 10 bases. Germline CDR1 and CDR2: GTSNPN and SVGIG (reference sequence). CDR3 protein: CAWSSTEETQYF. The CDR3 nucleotides are TGTGCCTGGTCCTCGACAGAAGAGACCCAGTACTTC.

This sequence joins TRBV27 and TRBJ2-3, with 12 bases fitting TRBD2. Germline lookup yields CDR1 MNHEY and CDR2 SMNVEV (reference sequence). The CDR3 is made up of 21 amino acids. V dropped 6 bases and J dropped 1; count of bases not matched to a gene: 20. The CDR3 DNA reads as TGTGCCAGCAGCTCCCTTCGAAGACTAGCGGGAGATAAGGGAGGCACAGATACGCAGTATTTT. Its translation: CASSSLRRLAGDKGGTDTQYF.

The chain recombines TRBV5-4 with TRBJ1-1; maybe TRBD1 (6 bases). V shed 1 base and J shed 1 base, with 11 bases lying between them. The CDR3 is 15 amino acids. Germline V gives CDR1 SGHNT, CDR2 YYREEE (reference sequence). CDR3 amino acids: CASSLSQQGNTEAFF. The CDR3 nucleotides are TGTGCCAGCAGCTTGAGCCAACAGGGGAACACTGAAGCTTTCTTT.

The V and J genes are TRBV5-1 and TRBJ1-1; no clear D. The CDR3 runs 16 residues. Germline V gives CDR1 SGHRS, CDR2 YFSETQ. Trimming left V 3 bases short and J 1 base short, with 16 bases between. The CDR3 nucleotides are TGCGCCAGCAGCTCCCGAGCACTCCTAGGGAACACTGAAGCTTTCTTT. Protein sequence: CASSSRALLGNTEAFF.

This rearrangement joins TRBV23-1 to TRBJ1-2, with D perhaps TRBD1 (5 bases). TRBV23-1 is identified as an open reading frame with a role that is uncertain. CDR3 length: 13 amino acids. V lost 4 bases, J lost 8 bases, and 14 bases lay in between. CDR3 sequence: CASSPDRGRGYTF. In DNA, the CDR3 is TGCGCCAGCAGTCCAGACCGGGGGAGAGGCTACACCTTC.

The genes are TRBV29-1 and TRBJ2-5; D call uncertain. Trimming took 3 bases from V and 5 from J, leaving 10 bases between them. Germline CDR1 and CDR2: SQVTM and ANQGSEA. CDR3 length: 12 residues. The DNA of the CDR3 is TGCAGCGTTGACAAGGAGCCGGAGACCCAGTACTTC. It encodes CSVDKEPETQYF.

The genes are TRBV30 and TRBJ2-2, with TRBD2 identical over 7 bases. CDR3 length: 20 residues. The germline V gene has CDR1 GTSNPN and CDR2 SVGIG (reference sequence). The junction had 16 bases not matched to a gene; V was cut back by 0 bases and J by 0 bases. This chain's CDR3 is CAWSVMASGVWGSNTGELFF. The CDR3 DNA follows: TGTGCCTGGAGTGTAATGGCTAGCGGAGTCTGGGGATCGAACACCGGGGAGCTGTTTTTT.

The chain couples TRBV29-1 to TRBJ2-2; 8 nucleotides align to TRBD1. Trimming cost V 3 bases and J 4 bases; bases outside gene matches: 10. Germline lookup yields CDR1 SQVTM and CDR2 ANQGSEA. The CDR3 sequence is 16 residues long. CDR3 sequence reads: CSVDLGQGPGTGELFF. CDR3 sequence (DNA): TGCAGCGTTGACCTCGGACAGGGACCTGGCACCGGGGAGCTGTTTTTT.

The J gene is TRBJ1-2, the V gene TRBV28, with 7 nucleotides matching TRBD1. With V trimmed by 6 bases and J by 8 bases, 9 bases remained unmatched. Germline V gene lookup returns CDR1 MDHEN and CDR2 SYDVKM. The CDR3 covers 13 residues. The CDR3 region has the DNA TGTGCCAGCAGCCAAGGACAGGTCTTAGGCTACACCTTC. Encoded protein: CASSQGQVLGYTF.

The chain recombines TRBV6-5 with TRBJ2-5, with no clear D. The CDR3 is 13 amino acids. With 5 bases removed from V and 3 bases from J, the gap between germline ends came to 10 bases. The germline CDR1 and CDR2 sequences are MNHEY and SVGAGI. The CDR3 spells CASSPLREETQYF. The CDR3 DNA reads as TGTGCCAGCAGTCCCCTAAGAGAAGAGACCCAGTACTTC.

V and J are TRBV6-5 and TRBJ2-7; 9 bases map to TRBD1. Germline V gene data show CDR1 as MNHEY and CDR2 as SVGAGI. V trimming: 6 bases; J trimming: 1 base; junction bases outside the gene matches: 7. The CDR3 spans 15 residues. CDR3 nucleotides: TGTGCCAGCAGCCTGGACAGGGGCCGTTCCTACGAGCAGTACTTC. Translation: CASSLDRGRSYEQYF.

V usage is TRBV6-6 and J usage is TRBJ2-3; weak D call: TRBD1 (6 bases). This CDR3 comprises 14 residues. Germline V gives CDR1 MNHNY, CDR2 SVGAGI (reference sequence). Trimming left V 6 bases short and J 6 bases short, with 16 bases between. CDR3 loop: CASRPNRQADTQYF. DNA of the CDR3: TGTGCCAGCAGACCCAACAGACAGGCCGATACGCAGTATTTT.

This chain links TRBV12-2 with TRBJ1-3; the D call of TRBD1 is as the table states it, not checked on the DNA. TRBV12-2 is a recognized pseudogene. The CDR3 totals 16 residues. The CDR3 nucleotides read TGTGCAAGTCGCTTATTTCTTTTGGCCCCTGGAAACACCATATATTTT. This codes for CASRLFLLAPGNTIYF.

The CDR3 protein is CASSLVGTGYEQYF. CDR3 nucleotides: TGCGCCAGCAGCTTGGTTGGGACAGGGTACGAGCAGTACTTC. The gene calls are TRBV5-1 and TRBJ2-7; 9 bases line up with TRBD1. The CDR3 has 14 amino acids. Germline CDR1 is SGHRS and CDR2 is YFSETQ. The J segment lost 4 bases and the V segment lost 0 bases, leaving 2 bases of the junction unmatched. The full variable domain, completed using reference TRBV5-1 and TRBJ2-7, is KAGVTQTPRYLIKTRGQQVTLSCSPISGHRSVSWYQQTPGQGLQFLFEYFSETQRNKGNFPGRFSGRQFSNSRSEMNVSTLELGDSALYLCASSLVGTGYEQYFGPGTRLTVT.

This clone was found once. The rearrangement uses TRBV10-2 and TRBJ2-7; 11 nucleotides line up with TRBD2. V trimming: 10 bases; J trimming: 2 bases; junction bases outside the gene matches: 13. Germline V gives CDR1 WSHSY, CDR2 SAAADI. The length of the CDR3 is 16 residues. The CDR3 is CATSLAGVPRTYEQYF. DNA of the CDR3: TGCGCCACCTCACTAGCGGGGGTACCGAGAACCTACGAGCAGTACTTC.

This sequence joins TRBV6-5 and TRBJ1-1; 9 bases align to TRBD1. The CDR3 has 15 residues. The V segment lost 5 bases and the J segment 3 bases; nucleotides outside the gene matches: 7. In germline, CDR1 is MNHEY, CDR2 SVGAGI. CDR3 sequence (DNA): TGTGCCAGCAGTCCGGGACAGGGAATGTACACTGAAGCTTTCTTT. This encodes CASSPGQGMYTEAFF.

The gene calls are TRBV5-1 and TRBJ1-4; a possible D gene is TRBD1 (5 bases). V was shortened by 4 bases and J by 8 bases, with 18 bases between the two germline ends. There are 15 residues in the CDR3. From germline, CDR1 is SGHRS and CDR2 YFSETQ. The CDR3 loop reads CASSTVPGRKEKLFF. CDR3 DNA sequence: TGCGCCAGCAGCACGGTACCAGGGAGGAAAGAAAAACTGTTTTTT.

This clone has more than one count but fewer than ten. This CDR3 reads CASSQTTYRDGELFF. The CDR3 coding sequence is TGTGCCAGCAGCCAAACAACATACAGGGACGGGGAGCTGTTTTTT. This chain links TRBV7-9 with TRBJ2-2; perhaps TRBD1 as D (6 bases). CDR3 size: 15 residues. Germline V lookup: CDR1 SEHNR, CDR2 FQNEAQ (reference sequence). V was pared by 5 bases and J by 7 bases, with 17 bases between.

J is TRBJ1-1 and V is TRBV29-1, with a weak D call TRBD1 (5 bases). Trimming removed 4 bases at V and 4 bases at J, with 13 bases between. Germline CDR1 reads SQVTM; CDR2 reads ANQGSEA. The CDR3 spans 13 residues. Here the CDR3 reads CSVVQGGGTEAFF. The CDR3 region has the DNA TGCAGCGTTGTCCAGGGCGGGGGCACTGAAGCTTTCTTT.